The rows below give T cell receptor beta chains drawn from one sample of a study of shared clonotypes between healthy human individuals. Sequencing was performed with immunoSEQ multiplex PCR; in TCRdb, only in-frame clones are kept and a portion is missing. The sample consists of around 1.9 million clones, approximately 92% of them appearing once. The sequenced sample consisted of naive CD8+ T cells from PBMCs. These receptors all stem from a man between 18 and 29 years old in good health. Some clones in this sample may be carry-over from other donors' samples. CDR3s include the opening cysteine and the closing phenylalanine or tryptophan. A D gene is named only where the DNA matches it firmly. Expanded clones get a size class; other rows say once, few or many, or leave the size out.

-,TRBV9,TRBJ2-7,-,TGTGCCAGCAGCGGGCGGGCAGACCAAAGCTCCTACGAGCAGTACTTC,CASSGRADQSSYEQYF
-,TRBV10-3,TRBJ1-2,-,TGTGTCATCAGTGAGTACAGCACAGGGTTTGGCTACACCTTC,CVISEYSTGFGYTF
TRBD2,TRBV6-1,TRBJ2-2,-,TGTGCCAGCAGTGATTGGGCACTAGCGGGAGATCGTTCCGGGGAGCTGTTTTTT,CASSDWALAGDRSGELFF
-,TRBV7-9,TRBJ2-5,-,TGTGCCAGCAGCCCGCCACAAGAGACCCAGTACTTC,CASSPPQETQYF
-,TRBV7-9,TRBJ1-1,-,TGTGCCAGCAGCTTAGACGCCCCCCATAAAGCTTTCTTT,CASSLDAPHKAFF
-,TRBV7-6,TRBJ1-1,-,TGTGCCAGCAGCTTAACGGGGGCGAACACTGAAGCTTTCTTT,CASSLTGANTEAFF
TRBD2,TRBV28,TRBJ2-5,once,TGTGCCAGCAGTTTGACTAGCGGGCTCCGTAGCGTCGAAGAGACCCAGTACTTC,CASSLTSGLRSVEETQYF
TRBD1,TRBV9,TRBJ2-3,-,TGTGCCAGCAGCGGGCCCCGGGACAGGGCCGCTTCATGGGGGTTTGGTACGCAGTATTTT,CASSGPRDRAASWGFGTQYF
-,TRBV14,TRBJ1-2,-,TGTGCCAGCAGCCAAGATGGGTATGGTTACTATGGCTACACCTTC,CASSQDGYGYYGYTF
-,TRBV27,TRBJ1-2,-,TGTGCCAGCAGTTTCGGGGGAGGTTGGGGCTACACCTTC,CASSFGGGWGYTF
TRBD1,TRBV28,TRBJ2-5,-,TGTGCCAGCAGTTTATTTGACAGGGGGTCAATGGAGACCCAGTACTTC,CASSLFDRGSMETQYF
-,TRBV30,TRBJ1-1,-,TGTGCCTGGGGACTCATGAACACTGAAGCTTTCTTT,CAWGLMNTEAFF
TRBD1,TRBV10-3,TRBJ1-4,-,TGTGCCATCAGTGAGGGGACAGGGGGCGGAGAAAAACTGTTTTTT,CAISEGTGGGEKLFF
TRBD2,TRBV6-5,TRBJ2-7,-,TGTGCCAGCAGTTACGGGGAGCGGGAACTCGAGCAGTACTTC,CASSYGERELEQYF
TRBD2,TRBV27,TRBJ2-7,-,TGTGCCAGCAGTTTAGGAGGGGACTATCTCTCCTACGAGCAGTACTTC,CASSLGGDYLSYEQYF
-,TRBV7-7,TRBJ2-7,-,TGTGCCACCGGTGCGAGGGACGGTATCGACGAGCAGTACTTC,CATGARDGIDEQYF
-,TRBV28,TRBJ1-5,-,TGTGCCAGCAGTTGGACGCAAGGCAATCAGCCCCAGCATTTT,CASSWTQGNQPQHF
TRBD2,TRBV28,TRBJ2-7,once,TGTGCCAGCAGTTTCCCCACAGTGAGTGGCGGGGGGTACGAGCAGTACTTC,CASSFPTVSGGGYEQYF
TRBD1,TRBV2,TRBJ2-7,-,TGTGCCAGCAGCCCCGGGACAGGGTATTACGAGCAGTACTTC,CASSPGTGYYEQYF
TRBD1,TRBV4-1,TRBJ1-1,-,TGCGCCAGCAGCCTGGGTCTCACAGGGGGCACTGAAGCTTTCTTT,CASSLGLTGGTEAFF
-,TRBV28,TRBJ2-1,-,TGTGCCAGCAGTACCACGACCGTCAAGTCGGGGGATGGTCCCTCCTACAATGAGCAGTTCTTC,CASSTTTVKSGDGPSYNEQFF
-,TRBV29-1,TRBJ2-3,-,TGCAGCGTTCAGATCGGATCCTCTAGCACAGATACGCAGTATTTT,CSVQIGSSSTDTQYF
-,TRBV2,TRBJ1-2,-,TGTGCCAGCAGTGCGGGGCCCGGCGGCTATGGCTACACCTTC,CASSAGPGGYGYTF
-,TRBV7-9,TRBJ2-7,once,TGTGCCAGCAGCCTTTCGAGGGGGAACGAGCAGTACTTC,CASSLSRGNEQYF
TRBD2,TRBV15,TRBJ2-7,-,TGTGCCACCAGCAGACCTTCGGAGCCCGGGACTAGCGGGAACTACGAGCAGTACTTC,CATSRPSEPGTSGNYEQYF
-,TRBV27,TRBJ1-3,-,TGTGCCAGCAGTTCAAGGGGAGCCTCTGGAAACACCATATATTTT,CASSSRGASGNTIYF
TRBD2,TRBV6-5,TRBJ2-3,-,TGTGCCAGCAGTTACGGACTAGCGGGAGATACGCAGTATTTT,CASSYGLAGDTQYF
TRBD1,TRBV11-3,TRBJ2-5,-,TGTGCCAGCAGCTTAATTGCCGGACAGGGAGAGACCCAGTACTTC,CASSLIAGQGETQYF
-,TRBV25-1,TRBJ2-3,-,TGTGCCAGCAGTGCTAGGCGGACAAGAGATACGCAGTATTTT,CASSARRTRDTQYF
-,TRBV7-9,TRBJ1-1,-,TGTGCCAGCAGGAAATACACTGAAGCTTTCTTT,CASRKYTEAFF
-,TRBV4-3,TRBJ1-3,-,TGCGCCAGCAGCCAAGGAACAGGAACTAGCTCTGGAAACACCATATATTTT,CASSQGTGTSSGNTIYF
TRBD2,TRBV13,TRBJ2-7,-,TGTGCCAGCAGCCCGTGGGGACTAGCGGGAGGGTCAAACGAGCAGTACTTC,CASSPWGLAGGSNEQYF
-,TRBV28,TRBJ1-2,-,TGTGCCAGCAGTTTGGTGGGGTTTTCCGGCGGCTACACCTTC,CASSLVGFSGGYTF
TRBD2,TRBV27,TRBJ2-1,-,TGTGCCAGCAGTCCGGGACTAGCGAGCTCCTACAATGAGCAGTTCTTC,CASSPGLASSYNEQFF
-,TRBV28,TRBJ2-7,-,TGTGCCAGCAGTTTCCTAAGGGCCAACTACGAGCAGTACTTC,CASSFLRANYEQYF
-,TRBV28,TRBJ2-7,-,TGTGCCAGCAGGGGGGTAGCGTGGGAGCAGTACTTC,CASRGVAWEQYF
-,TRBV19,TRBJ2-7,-,TGTGCCAGTAGTGTGAGGGTTTCCTACGAGCAGTACTTC,CASSVRVSYEQYF
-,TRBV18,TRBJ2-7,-,TGTGCCAGCTCACCACCGCGGGCCACCTACGAGCAGTACTTC,CASSPPRATYEQYF
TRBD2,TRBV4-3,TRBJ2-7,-,TGCGCCAGCAGCCAACGACTAGCGGGATCCTACGAGCAGTACTTC,CASSQRLAGSYEQYF
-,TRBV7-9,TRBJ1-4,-,TGTGCCAGCAGCCGCCCCAGAGGGAATGAAAAACTGTTTTTT,CASSRPRGNEKLFF
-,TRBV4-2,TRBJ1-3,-,TGTGCCAGCAGCCAAGACACTGGTACTGGAAACACCATATATTTT,CASSQDTGTGNTIYF
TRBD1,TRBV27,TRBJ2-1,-,TGTGCCAGCAGTTTAAGCAGGGGGCAAGGGAATGAGCAGTTCTTC,CASSLSRGQGNEQFF
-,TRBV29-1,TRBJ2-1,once,TGCAGCGTTGAACCCAACTACAATGAGCAGTTCTTC,CSVEPNYNEQFF
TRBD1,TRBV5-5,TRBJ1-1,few,TGTGCCAGCAGCTACGACAGGGGGAACACTGAAGCTTTCTTT,CASSYDRGNTEAFF
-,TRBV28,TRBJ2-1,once,TGTGCCAGCAGCTCCGACAGGACCAGTCTTTACTTGTTGTACAATGAGCAGTTCTTC,CASSSDRTSLYLLYNEQFF
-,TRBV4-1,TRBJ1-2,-,TGCGCCAGCAGCCAAGTAACCCAGACCAACTATGGCTACACCTTC,CASSQVTQTNYGYTF
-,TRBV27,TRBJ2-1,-,TGTGCCAGCAGTTCCGGACTGGCGGCGATCAATGAGCAGTTCTTC,CASSSGLAAINEQFF
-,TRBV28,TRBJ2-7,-,TGTGCCAGCAGCAAGATATCCTACGAGCAGTACTTC,CASSKISYEQYF
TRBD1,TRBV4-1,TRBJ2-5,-,TGCGCCAGCAGCCTATCCGACAGGGAGATAAGGAGGTCCCAGTACTTC,CASSLSDREIRRSQYF
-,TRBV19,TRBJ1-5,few,TGTGCCAGTAGTACTGGACAGAATCAGCCCCAGCATTTT,CASSTGQNQPQHF
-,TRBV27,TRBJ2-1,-,TGTGCCAGCAGTTTTTGGGGCGGCAATGAGCAGTTCTTC,CASSFWGGNEQFF
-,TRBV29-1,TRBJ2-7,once,TGCAGCGTTGGGTCGGACGAGCAGTACTTC,CSVGSDEQYF
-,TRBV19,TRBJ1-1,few,TGTGCCATCTCATCGGGGGGCAACACTGAAGCTTTCTTT,CAISSGGNTEAFF